These 9 T cell receptor beta chains were sequenced from one sample in a study of molecular identifiers for immune sequencing clone quantification. TCRdb redid the calling of the PCR reads with MiXCR, one entry per CDR3 protein. The sample lists 300,000 to 400,000 distinct CDR3 sequences, 20% to 25% occurring once. The specimen sequenced was naive CD8+ T cells from blood, with Jurkat cell RNA spiked in. Subset defined: FACS-sorted CD8+CD4-CCR7+CD45RA+ naive T cells. The receptors were gathered from a human donor in good health. Some libraries in this study had Jurkat cell RNA spiked in.

The sample holds one count of this clonotype. A read error may be the cause here, since a much bigger clone is one base away. The chain combines TRBV2 with TRBJ2-7, with D perhaps being TRBD1 or TRBD2 (5 bases each). This CDR3 has 13 amino acids. Germline V gene lookup returns CDR1 SNHLY and CDR2 FYNNEI. The CDR3 region has the DNA TGTGCCAGCAGTGGGGACGAGTCCTACGACCAGTACTTC. It translates to CASSGDESYDQYF.

This clonotype was recorded at least ten times. This chain uses TRBV7-9 with TRBJ2-1, with 11 bases fitting TRBD1. Germline-derived CDR1 and CDR2 are SEHNR and FQNEAQ (reference sequence). CDR3 length: 15 residues. The V and J ends lost 4 bases and 7 bases, in that order; junction bases with no gene match: 6. The CDR3 here is CASSSGTGGANEQFF. The CDR3 DNA sequence: TGTGCCAGCAGCTCCGGGACAGGGGGAGCGAATGAGCAGTTCTTC.

At least ten counts were recorded for this clonotype. The chain has TRBV7-9 and TRBJ1-1, with 11 bases fitting TRBD1. Trimming at V came to 5 bases and at J to 4 bases, leaving 6 bases not matched to a gene. From germline, CDR1 is SEHNR and CDR2 FQNEAQ (reference sequence). CDR3 length: 15 amino acids. Written as DNA, the CDR3 is TGTGCCAGCAGCCCTCCGGGACAGGGGGGCACTGAAGCTTTCTTT. It codes for CASSPPGQGGTEAFF.

This clonotype was seen once. A much more abundant neighbour one base away suggests this may be a read error. The rearrangement links TRBV19 to TRBJ2-7; a weak D match, TRBD2 (6 bases). Per germline, CDR1 LNHDA and CDR2 SQIVND (reference sequence). There are 15 residues in the CDR3. This CDR3 is CASSIGSGRSYELYF. The CDR3 nucleotides read TGTGCCAGTAGTATAGGAAGCGGGCGATCCTACGAGCTGTACTTC.

This clonotype has a count of ten or more. The genes are TRBV7-2 and TRBJ2-1; D ambiguous. The CDR3 extends over 18 amino acids. CDR1 and CDR2 from the germline V gene are SGHTA and FQGNSA. V was pared by 1 base and J by 3 bases, with 19 bases between. Written as DNA, the CDR3 is TGTGCCAGCAGCTTAGTTTCAGCAGGAGAATTTTTCTACAATGAGCAGTTCTTC. As protein: CASSLVSAGEFFYNEQFF. Together with reference TRBV7-2 and TRBJ2-1, the CDR3 gives the full variable domain: GAGVSQSPSNKVTEKGKDVELRCDPISGHTALYWYRQSLGQGLEFLIYFQGNSAPDKSGLPSDRFSAERTGGSVSTLTIQRTQQEDSAVYLCASSLVSAGEFFYNEQFFGPGTRLTVL.

As concerns this clonotype: The conserved phenylalanine or tryptophan normally closing the CDR3 is absent here, so this likely arose from a read error. This CDR3 is CATSDLEDRGTDTQYL. Written as DNA, the CDR3 is TGTGCCACCAGTGATTTAGAGGACAGGGGCACAGATACGCAGTATCTT. The chain joins TRBV24-1 to TRBJ2-3; 8 bases align to TRBD1. The CDR3 spans 16 residues. Trimming at V came to 1 base and at J to 1 base, leaving 3 bases not matched to a gene. The germline CDR1 and CDR2 sequences are KGHDR and SFDVKD.

This chain connects TRBV10-3 to TRBJ2-7; 7 nucleotides match TRBD1. The CDR3 covers 15 residues. The V gene end was trimmed by 2 bases and the J gene end by 0 bases; junction bases not matched to a gene: 4. CDR1 and CDR2 (germline): ENHRY, SYGVKD. The CDR3 DNA follows: TGTGCCATCAGTGAGAAACAGGGGCTCTCCTACGAGCAGTACTTC. The encoded protein is CAISEKQGLSYEQYF.

As to this clonotype: Just one base apart from a much larger clone, this may be a read error. J is TRBJ2-3 and V is TRBV9, with D hard to call. The CDR3 is 11 amino acids. The ends were cut back, 4 bases at V and 10 bases at J, with 10 bases in the middle. Germline CDR1 SGDLS, CDR2 YYNGEE. The CDR3 protein is CASSSYDAQYF. CDR3 bases: TGTGCCAGCAGCTCCTACGATGCGCAGTATTTT.

The chain joins TRBV27 to TRBJ2-5; the D is unclear. CDR1 is MNHEY and CDR2 is SMNVEV in the germline V gene (reference sequence). V was clipped by 2 bases and J by 4 bases, with 11 bases between them. The CDR3 extends over 14 amino acids. The CDR3 sequence is CASSLSRTGETQYF. In nucleotides, the CDR3 is TGTGCCAGCAGTTTAAGTAGAACGGGAGAGACCCAGTACTTC.